This TCR beta chain was sequenced in a study of shared clonotypes between healthy human individuals. This CDR3 has 16 residues. V was clipped by 4 bases and J by 3 bases, with 18 bases between them. Germline V CDR1 and CDR2: SGHDT, YYEEEE. A note on this clone: Its antigen is as yet unknown.

Study-wide results and limits: Among the subsets, naive ones generally showed larger estimated richness than memory ones. Though the depth was large, rarefaction showed that sorted-subset sequencing was incomplete.

The donors were all Caucasian adults (living in Nashville, Tennessee). In the CD4+ fraction, cells were divided into CD45RA+ naive and CD45RA-negative memory subsets. Assay: immunoSEQ multiplex PCR; the TCRdb copy retains only in-frame clones and omits some. The sample contains 2,500,000 or so clones, 85% to 95% of which appear only once. This rearrangement joins TRBV5-6 to TRBJ2-3, with a tentative D call TRBD2 (6 bases). The source is a man aged 18-30 years in good health. Some clones in this sample may be carry-over from other donors' samples. Material for sequencing was naive CD4+ T cells from PBMCs. Regarding subset: CD45RA+ positively selected. The CDR3 region has the DNA TGTGCCAGCAGCGCGGGTTTTGGCGGAGGGACAGATACGCAGTATTTT. Protein product: CASSAGFGGGTDTQYF.